Below, one T cell receptor beta chain is given with its context. 13 Jbeta primers and 60 Vbeta primers were used for the PCR. The protocol was immunoSEQ multiplex PCR, while the TCRdb copy is restricted to in-frame clones and leaves out a portion. The sample includes 150,000 to 200,000 clones, approximately 82% of them seen just once. This sample was taken from a study of cytomegalovirus exposure and HLA in healthy donors. This CDR3 spans 14 amino acids. Germline V CDR1 and CDR2: MGHRA, YSYEKL. The trim removed 3 bases at V and 4 bases at J, leaving 4 bases unmatched. The TCR was taken from a man in his forties or fifties in good health and CMV-seropositive. This chain links TRBV4-1 with TRBJ2-5; 8 positions match TRBD1. Sample: PBMCs. CDR3 coding DNA: TGCGCCAGCAGCCACCCCGACAGGGGAGAGACCCAGTACTTC. The encoded protein is CASSHPDRGETQYF.